This T cell receptor beta chain is drawn from a study of T cells in Graves' hyperthyroidism and ophthalmopathy. In this sample, this clonotype turned up many times. Authors of the study amplified TCR beta CDR3 regions from RNA transcripts. HTBI primers were used for first-round RT-PCR of the TCR CDR3. TCRdb passed the multiplex PCR reads through MiXCR, listing each CDR3 protein once. The table includes fewer than 350,000 distinct CDR3 sequences, 18% detected once. The CDR3 spans 15 residues. The V gene lost 3 bases and the J gene lost 1 base, with 12 bases spanning the gap. Germline V gene lookup returns CDR1 LNHNV and CDR2 YYDKDF (reference sequence).

The clonotype comes from a woman in her 40s with Graves' ophthalmopathy. The rearrangement uses TRBV15 and TRBJ1-1; TRBD1 is a possible D gene (6 bases). Material: blood. CDR3 in amino acids: CATSRTRQANTEAFF. Written as DNA, the CDR3 is TGTGCCACCAGCAGGACCCGACAGGCGAACACTGAAGCTTTCTTT.